The clone carrying this T cell receptor (beta chain) occurred a few times. Its specificity is not known. This specimen belongs to a study of regulatory T cells in long-lasting Graves disease. Both iRepertoire HTBI primers and Arm-PCR of CDR3 regions were used to build the TCR beta libraries. In TCRdb, the multiplex PCR reads were re-called with MiXCR into one record per CDR3 protein. The table records 500,000 to 800,000 distinct CDR3 sequences, 30% of them present only once. Time point meaning: persistent/refractory GD, antithyroid drugs over 5 years with positive TRAb. The TCR library used RNA extracted from PBMCs. Study-level points and caveats: Whereas about a thousand public clonotypes were shared by new patients, persistent patients shared more, at 2,500 to 3,000. Favored gene segments in persistent disease were TRBV28, TRBJ1-2 and TRBJ2-5.

J gave up 3 bases and V 1 base, and 1 base lay outside the gene matches. Germline CDR1 and CDR2: SGHTA and FQGNSA. The CDR3 sequence is 15 residues long. The sample consisted of peripheral blood mononuclear cells (PBMCs), taken when the disease was refractory, from a patient treated with antithyroid drugs. The genes are TRBV7-2 and TRBJ1-4; 8 bases are shared with TRBD1. The receptor was isolated from a female donor with Graves disease. DNA of the CDR3: TGTGCCAGCAGCTTAGTACAGGGGGCTAATGAAAAACTGTTTTTT. It translates to CASSLVQGANEKLFF.